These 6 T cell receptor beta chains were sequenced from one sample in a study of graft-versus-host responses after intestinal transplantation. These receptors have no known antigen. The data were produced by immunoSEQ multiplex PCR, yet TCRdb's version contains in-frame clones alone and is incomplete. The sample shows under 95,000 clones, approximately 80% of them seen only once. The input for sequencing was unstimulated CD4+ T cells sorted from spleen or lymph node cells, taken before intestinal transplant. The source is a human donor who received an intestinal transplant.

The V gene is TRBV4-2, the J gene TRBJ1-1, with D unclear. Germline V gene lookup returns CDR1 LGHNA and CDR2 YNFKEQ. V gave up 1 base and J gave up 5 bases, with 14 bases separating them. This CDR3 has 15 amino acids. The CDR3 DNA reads TGTGCCAGCAGCCAAGTATTCCTCGGGAGAACTGAAGCTTTCTTT. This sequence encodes CASSQVFLGRTEAFF.

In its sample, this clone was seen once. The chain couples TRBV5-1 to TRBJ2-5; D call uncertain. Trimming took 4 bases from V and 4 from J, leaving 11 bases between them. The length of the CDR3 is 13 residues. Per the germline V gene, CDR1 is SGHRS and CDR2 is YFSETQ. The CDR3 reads CASSPGVAETQYF. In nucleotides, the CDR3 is TGCGCCAGCAGCCCTGGAGTTGCAGAGACCCAGTACTTC. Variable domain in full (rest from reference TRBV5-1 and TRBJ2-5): KAGVTQTPRYLIKTRGQQVTLSCSPISGHRSVSWYQQTPGQGLQFLFEYFSETQRNKGNFPGRFSGRQFSNSRSEMNVSTLELGDSALYLCASSPGVAETQYFGPGTRLLVL.

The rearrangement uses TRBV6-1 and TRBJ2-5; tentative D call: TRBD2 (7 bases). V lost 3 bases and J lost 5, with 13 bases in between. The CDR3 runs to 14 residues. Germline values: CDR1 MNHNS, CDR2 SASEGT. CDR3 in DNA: TGTGCCAGCAGTGACTCGGGGGGCCAGGAGACCCAGTACTTC. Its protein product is CASSDSGGQETQYF.

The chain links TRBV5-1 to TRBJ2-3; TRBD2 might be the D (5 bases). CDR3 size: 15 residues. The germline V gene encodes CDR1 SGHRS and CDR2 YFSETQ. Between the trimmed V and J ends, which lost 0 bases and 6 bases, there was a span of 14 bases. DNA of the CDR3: TGCGCCAGCAGCTTGGGAGGGCAAAGCGGTGATACGCAGTATTTT. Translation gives CASSLGGQSGDTQYF. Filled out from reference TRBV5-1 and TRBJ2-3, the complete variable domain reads KAGVTQTPRYLIKTRGQQVTLSCSPISGHRSVSWYQQTPGQGLQFLFEYFSETQRNKGNFPGRFSGRQFSNSRSEMNVSTLELGDSALYLCASSLGGQSGDTQYFGPGTRLTVL.

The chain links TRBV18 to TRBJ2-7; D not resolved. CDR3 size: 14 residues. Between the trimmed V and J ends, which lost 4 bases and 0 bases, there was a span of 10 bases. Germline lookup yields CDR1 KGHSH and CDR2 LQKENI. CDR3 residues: CASSLQTTSYEQYF. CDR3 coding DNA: TGTGCCAGCTCACTTCAAACTACCTCCTACGAGCAGTACTTC.

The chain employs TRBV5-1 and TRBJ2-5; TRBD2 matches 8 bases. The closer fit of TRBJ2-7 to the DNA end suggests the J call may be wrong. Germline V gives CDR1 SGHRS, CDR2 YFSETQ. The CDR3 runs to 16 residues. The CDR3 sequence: CASSLQSTSEPYEQYF. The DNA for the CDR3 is TGCGCCAGCAGCTTGCAGTCGACTAGCGAACCCTACGAGCAGTACTTC.